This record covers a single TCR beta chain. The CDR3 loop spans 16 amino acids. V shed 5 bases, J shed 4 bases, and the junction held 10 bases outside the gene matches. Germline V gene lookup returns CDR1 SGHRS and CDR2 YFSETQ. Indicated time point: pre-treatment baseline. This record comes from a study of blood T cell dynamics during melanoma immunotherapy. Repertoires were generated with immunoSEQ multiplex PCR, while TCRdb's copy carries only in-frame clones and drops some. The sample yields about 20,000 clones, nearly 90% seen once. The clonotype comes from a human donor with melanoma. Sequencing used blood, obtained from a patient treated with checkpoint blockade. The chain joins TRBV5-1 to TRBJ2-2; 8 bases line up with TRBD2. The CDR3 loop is CASSPGRAGVTGELFF. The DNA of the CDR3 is TGCGCCAGCAGTCCCGGGAGGGCAGGGGTCACCGGGGAGCTGTTTTTT. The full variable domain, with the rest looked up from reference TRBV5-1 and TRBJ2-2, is KAGVTQTPRYLIKTRGQQVTLSCSPISGHRSVSWYQQTPGQGLQFLFEYFSETQRNKGNFPGRFSGRQFSNSRSEMNVSTLELGDSALYLCASSPGRAGVTGELFFGEGSRLTVL.